The 24 T cell receptor beta chains given below trace back to one sample, sequenced in a study of tumor and adjacent non-tumor tissue in lung cancer. The template was RNA from unsorted bulk tissue. TCRbeta libraries were built with three rounds of nested PCR, modified from ARM-PCR. TCRdb itself ran the multiplex PCR reads through MiXCR, one entry per CDR3 protein. The sample includes approximately 76,000 distinct CDR3 sequences, nearly 70% seen only once; the top ten take around 13%. Input material: lung tumor tissue. The source of these receptors is a woman aged 70-85 years with non-small cell lung cancer.

This clonotype was seen more than once but under ten times. One junction end does not reproduce the germline sequence, and a read error may be involved. The genes are TRBV29-1 and TRBJ2-7; no clear D. The germline CDR1 and CDR2 sequences are SQVTM and ANQGSEA. The CDR3 covers 13 residues. The CDR3 region is CGVRADASYEQYF. For the CDR3, the DNA is TGCGGCGTTAGGGCTGACGCCTCCTACGAGCAGTACTTC.

Ten or more counts support this clonotype. The J gene is TRBJ2-5, the V gene TRBV28, with D tentatively TRBD2 (6 bases). Germline assignment: CDR1 MDHEN and CDR2 SYDVKM. The V end lost 6 bases, the J end lost 1 base, and 15 bases lay between the germline ends. The CDR3 has 15 amino acids. The DNA of the CDR3 is TGTGCCAGCAGCCTTCTCTCCGGGAGCCAAGAGACCCAGTACTTC. This sequence encodes CASSLLSGSQETQYF.

In its sample, this clonotype was seen once. The chain uses TRBV5-1 and TRBJ2-3, with 10 bases aligning to TRBD2. CDR1 is SGHRS and CDR2 is YFSETQ in the germline V gene. This CDR3 has 21 amino acids. The trim removed 4 bases at V and 2 bases at J, leaving 22 bases unmatched. The DNA of the CDR3 is TGCGCCAGCAGCCACCCGCTCACGGGCAGCGGGAGGGCCGAAGACACAGATACGCAGTATTTT. It yields the protein CASSHPLTGSGRAEDTDTQYF.

Regarding this clonotype: The germline gene is not matched at one end of the junction; a read error may be the cause. In DNA, the CDR3 is TGTGCCAGTAGCTTAGGGGCGGCCTTGAGAGGCTACACCTTC. This encodes CASSLGAALRGYTF. J is TRBJ1-2 and V is TRBV7-9, with D possibly matching TRBD1 (5 bases). CDR3 length: 14 residues. Germline lookup yields CDR1 SEHNR and CDR2 FQNEAQ (reference sequence).

Points on this clonotype: One end of the junction varies from germline; a read error may be responsible. The chain combines TRBV6-1 with TRBJ1-5; possibly TRBD1 for D (5 bases). Germline V lookup: CDR1 MNHNS, CDR2 SASEGT. CDR3 size: 14 residues. The CDR3 sequence is CGSSEGWGYQLQHF. The CDR3 bases are TGTGGCAGCAGTGAGGGTTGGGGGTATCAGCTCCAGCATTTT.

This clonotype occurred once. The junction and the germline gene differ at one end; a read error may be behind it. V gene TRBV12-3 or TRBV12-4 combines with J gene TRBJ2-1; D is unresolved. The CDR3 length is 15 residues. The CDR3: CASSLGHPANNERFF. CDR3 DNA: TGTGCCAGCAGTTTGGGTCACCCGGCCAACAATGAGCGGTTCTTC.

Remarks on this clonotype: A much larger clone differs by one base, so this may be a read error. CDR3 loop: CASSSGHAQETQYF. The CDR3 DNA sequence: TGTGCCAGCAGTTCGGGACATGCCCAAGAGACCCAGTACTTC. The gene calls are TRBV28 and TRBJ2-5, with D perhaps matching TRBD1 (6 bases). The CDR3 covers 14 residues. V was pared by 4 bases and J by 1 base, with 10 bases between. The V gene's germline CDR1 is MDHEN and CDR2 SYDVKM.

To note about this clonotype: The germline gene is not matched at one end of the junction; a read error may be the cause. The genes are TRBV4-1 and TRBJ2-3, with D perhaps TRBD2 (5 bases). The CDR3 runs 16 residues. The germline V gene encodes CDR1 MGHRA and CDR2 YSYEKL. CDR3 DNA sequence: TGCACCAGCAGCCAAGTAGTAGCGAGAGACGCAGATACGCAGTATTTT. Translating it yields CTSSQVVARDADTQYF.

As concerns this clonotype: A much more abundant neighbour one base away suggests this may be a read error. CDR3 coding DNA: TGTGCCAGCAGTTCAGCAGGGGCTCTAGTGACCCAGTACTTC. It yields the protein CASSSAGALVTQYF. The V and J genes are TRBV28 and TRBJ2-5; TRBD1 might be the D (6 bases). The germline V gene encodes CDR1 MDHEN and CDR2 SYDVKM. This CDR3 region has 14 residues. V was clipped by 4 bases and J by 7 bases, with 16 bases between them.

On this clonotype: At one boundary the junction diverges from the germline segment, which might be a read error. The chain combines TRBV7-8 with TRBJ2-6; no clear D. Germline-derived CDR1 and CDR2 are SGHVS and FQNEAQ. CDR3 size: 18 residues. The DNA of the CDR3 is TGTGCCAGCAGCTTAACAGAGTTGGACCTCTCTGGGGACAACGTCCTGACTTTC. Translating it yields CASSLTELDLSGDNVLTF.

This clonotype is termed medium-sized. The rearrangement joins TRBV4-1 to TRBJ2-1, with D possibly matching TRBD2 (5 bases). CDR3 length equals 15 residues. V was cut by 0 bases and J by 5 bases, with 11 bases left in between. In germline, CDR1 is MGHRA, CDR2 YSYEKL. The DNA of the CDR3 is TGCGCCAGCAGCCAAGAGGCCTGGGAGAACAATGAGCAGTTCTTC. This translates into CASSQEAWENNEQFF.

A word on this clonotype: With a much larger clone just one base away, this may be a read error. J is TRBJ2-2 and V is TRBV7-3; D uncertain. Per the germline V gene, CDR1 is SGHTA and CDR2 is FQGTGA. The CDR3 runs 14 residues. Trimming stripped 5 bases from V and 6 bases from J, with 13 bases between. The CDR3 bases are TGTGCCAGCAGCACCCTTCCCGGGCCCGGGGAGCTGTTTTTT. Protein product: CASSTLPGPGELFF. The whole variable domain, remainder taken from reference TRBV7-3 and TRBJ2-2, is GAGVSQTPSNKVTEKGKYVELRCDPISGHTALYWYRQSLGQGPEFLIYFQGTGAADDSGLPNDRFFAVRPEGSVSTLKIQRTERGDSAVYLCASSTLPGPGELFFGEGSRLTVL.

V and J are TRBV29-1 and TRBJ2-3; tentative D call: TRBD1 (6 bases). Germline lookup yields CDR1 SQVTM and CDR2 ANQGSEA. Trimming removed 7 bases at V and 3 bases at J, with 20 bases between. The length of the CDR3 is 15 residues. The CDR3 DNA reads TGCAGCGGCCGTCTAGGGGGACGAAAAACAGATACGCAGTATTTT. Translation gives CSGRLGGRKTDTQYF.

As for this clonotype: The junction departs from germline at one end; a sequencing error may be responsible. This rearrangement joins TRBV6-5 to TRBJ1-2; 8 bases fit TRBD1. The CDR3 sequence is 15 residues long. CDR1 and CDR2 from the germline V gene are MNHEY and SVGAGI. CDR3 sequence (DNA): TGTGCCAGCAGTTACTCCCCAGGGGGCGACTATGGTTACATCTTC. This translates into CASSYSPGGDYGYIF.

In the case of this clonotype: Likely a read error: the CDR3 ends without its conserved phenylalanine or tryptophan. J is TRBJ1-6 and V is TRBV14; tentatively, D is TRBD1 (5 bases). The CDR3 is 14 residues long. Trimming took 4 bases from V and 9 from J, leaving 13 bases between them. CDR1 is SGHDN, CDR2 FVKESK, per germline. CDR3 DNA: TGTGCCAGCAGCCCCTGGGGGGTTCGTTCACCCCTCCACTTA. Its protein product is CASSPWGVRSPLHL.

In regard to this clonotype: Mismatch with germline at one junction end may stem from a read error. The chain uses TRBV5-4 and TRBJ2-1; TRBD2 matches at 14 bases. This CDR3 comprises 19 residues. CDR1 and CDR2 from the germline V gene are SGHNT and YYREEE (reference sequence). The CDR3: CVSSLGLAGDLSSYNEQFF. For the CDR3, the DNA is TGTGTCAGCAGCTTGGGACTAGCGGGAGACTTAAGCTCCTACAATGAGCAGTTCTTC. Full variable domain (rest looked up from reference TRBV5-4 and TRBJ2-1): ETGVTQSPTHLIKTRGQQVTLRCSSQSGHNTVSWYQQALGQGPQFIFQYYREEENGRGNFPPRFSGLQFPNYSSELNVNALELDDSALYLCVSSLGLAGDLSSYNEQFFGPGTRLTVL.

The table lists this clonotype with a few counts. A much larger clone differs by one base, so this may be a read error. V gene TRBV28 combines with J gene TRBJ2-7; D is unclear. The V and J ends lost 4 bases and 5 bases respectively, with 15 bases between them. CDR1 and CDR2 (germline): MDHEN, SYDVKM. The CDR3 runs 14 residues. The CDR3 loop reads CASSSQFNSNEQYF. CDR3 sequence (DNA): TGTGCCAGCAGTTCTCAATTTAACTCAAACGAGCAGTACTTC.

Concerning this clonotype itself: A junction boundary mismatches the germline segment, possibly from a read error. This chain uses TRBV29-1 with TRBJ1-1, with D perhaps TRBD1 (5 bases). Per the germline V gene, CDR1 is SQVTM and CDR2 is ANQGSEA. The CDR3 is 14 residues long. The chain's CDR3 is CSVEDFQGAAEAFF. The CDR3 DNA reads TGCAGTGTTGAAGATTTCCAGGGCGCGGCTGAAGCTTTCTTT.

In its sample, this clonotype was seen once. The rearrangement joins TRBV19 to TRBJ2-1, with D possibly being TRBD2 (6 bases). Germline values: CDR1 LNHDA, CDR2 SQIVND (reference sequence). The V end lost 5 bases, the J end lost 0 bases, and 17 bases lay between the germline ends. The CDR3 is 17 residues long. In DNA, the CDR3 is TGTGCCAGTAGTCCCGGGGGAGGACGAAGCTCCTACAATGAGCAGTTCTTC. It translates to CASSPGGGRSSYNEQFF.

The gene calls are TRBV4-2 and TRBJ2-7, with TRBD2 matching over 8 bases. Germline CDR1 is LGHNA and CDR2 is YNFKEQ. CDR3 length: 22 residues. Unmatched junction bases numbered 24, after V lost 1 base and J lost 1 base. The CDR3: CASSQVFIRLVAGLPSSYEQYF. The CDR3 DNA is TGTGCCAGCAGCCAAGTTTTCATAAGATTAGTAGCGGGATTACCGAGTTCCTACGAGCAGTACTTC.

To note about this clonotype: The junction differs from germline at one of its ends, possibly a read error. V and J are TRBV29-1 and TRBJ2-2; 10 bases agree with TRBD1. CDR1 and CDR2 from the germline V gene are SQVTM and ANQGSEA. This CDR3 has 16 amino acids. The CDR3 sequence: CSILTAPGQGSGELFF. The CDR3 DNA is TGTAGCATACTGACAGCCCCGGGACAGGGGTCCGGGGAGCTGTTTTTT.

About this clonotype itself: One base away lies a much larger clone, so this may be a sequencing read error. The gene calls are TRBV20-1 and TRBJ2-3; TRBD2 aligns across 8 bases. The germline gives CDR1 DFQATT, CDR2 SNEGSKA (reference sequence). The ends lost 3 bases at V and 2 bases at J; junction bases unmatched: 13. This CDR3 contains 17 residues. In DNA, the CDR3 is TGCAGTGCTAGTGGCGGGACTAGAGGCCTTATCACAGATACGCAGTATTTT. Residues: CSASGGTRGLITDTQYF.

The rearrangement joins TRBV28 to TRBJ1-6; D gene ambiguous. Germline loops: CDR1 MDHEN, CDR2 SYDVKM. This CDR3 is built from 14 residues. The V end lost 8 bases, the J end lost 12 bases, and 20 bases lay between the germline ends. The CDR3 DNA follows: TGTGCCAGCGGAGCGGCAATAGGAGATCTACCCCTCCACTTT. Residues: CASGAAIGDLPLHF.

A remark on this clonotype: An end of the junction does not agree with germline; a read error may underlie this. The chain links TRBV18 to TRBJ1-2; 11 nucleotides align to TRBD1. This CDR3 comprises 15 residues. Germline lookup yields CDR1 KGHSH and CDR2 LQKENI. The CDR3: CARSPAGTGGYGYTF. CDR3 DNA sequence: TGTGCCAGATCACCAGCCGGGACAGGGGGCTATGGCTACACCTTC.